The entry below gives a single T cell receptor beta chain sequence along with its context. The sample comes from a study of blood T cell repertoires in COVID-19. Original processing methods: Quantification of nucleated cells was approximated via reference gene primer amplification. The method was immunoSEQ multiplex PCR; TCRdb's version includes in-frame clones alone and lacks a portion of them. Clonal size and the V and J genes are those of that table, whereas D and trimming came from the DNA. The table lists 200,000 to 250,000 clones, 83% of them singletons. The sequence derives from a woman aged 25-40 years with COVID-19, enrolled during active disease. The sample comprised peripheral blood.

CDR3 DNA: TGTGCCAGCAGTTTTGAGGGACTAGCGGGGTACTACGAGCAGTACTTC. This encodes CASSFEGLAGYYEQYF. The chain recombines TRBV28 with TRBJ2-7; 13 nucleotides match TRBD2. The V segment lost 3 bases and the J segment 3 bases; nucleotides outside the gene matches: 5. Germline values: CDR1 MDHEN, CDR2 SYDVKM. This CDR3 has 16 residues. Together with reference TRBV28 and TRBJ2-7, the CDR3 gives the full variable domain: DVKVTQSSRYLVKRTGEKVFLECVQDMDHENMFWYRQDPGLGLRLIYFSYDVKMKEKGDIPEGYSVSREKKERFSLILESASTNQTSMYLCASSFEGLAGYYEQYFGPGTRLTVT.